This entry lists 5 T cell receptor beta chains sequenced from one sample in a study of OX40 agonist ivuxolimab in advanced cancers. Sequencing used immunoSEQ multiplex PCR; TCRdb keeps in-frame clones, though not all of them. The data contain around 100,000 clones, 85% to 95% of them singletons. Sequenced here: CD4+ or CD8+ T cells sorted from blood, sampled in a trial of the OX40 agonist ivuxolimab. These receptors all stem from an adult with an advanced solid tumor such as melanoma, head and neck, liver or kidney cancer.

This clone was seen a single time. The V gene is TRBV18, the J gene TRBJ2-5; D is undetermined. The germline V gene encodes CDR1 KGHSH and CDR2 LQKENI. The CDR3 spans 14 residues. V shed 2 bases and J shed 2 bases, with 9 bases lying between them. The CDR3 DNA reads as TGTGCCAGCTCACCAAGGCCCCGGCAAGAGACCCAGTACTTC. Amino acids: CASSPRPRQETQYF.

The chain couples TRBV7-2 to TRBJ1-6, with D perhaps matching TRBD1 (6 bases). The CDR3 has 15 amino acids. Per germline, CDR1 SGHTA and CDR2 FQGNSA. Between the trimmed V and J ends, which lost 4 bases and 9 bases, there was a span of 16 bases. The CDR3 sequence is CASSWLQGGSSPLHF. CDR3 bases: TGTGCCAGCAGCTGGCTACAGGGAGGGAGTTCACCCCTCCACTTT.

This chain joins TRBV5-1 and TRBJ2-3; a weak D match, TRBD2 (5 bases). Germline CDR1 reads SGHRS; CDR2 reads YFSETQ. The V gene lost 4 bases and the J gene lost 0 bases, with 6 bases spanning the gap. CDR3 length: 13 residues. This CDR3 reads CASSKRSTDTQYF. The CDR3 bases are TGCGCCAGCAGCAAGCGGAGCACAGATACGCAGTATTTT.

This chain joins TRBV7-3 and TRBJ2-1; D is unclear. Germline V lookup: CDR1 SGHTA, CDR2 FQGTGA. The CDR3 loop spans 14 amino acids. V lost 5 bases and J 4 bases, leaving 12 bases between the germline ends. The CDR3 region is CASSPGPTYNEQFF. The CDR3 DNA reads TGTGCCAGCAGCCCGGGCCCGACTTACAATGAGCAGTTCTTC.

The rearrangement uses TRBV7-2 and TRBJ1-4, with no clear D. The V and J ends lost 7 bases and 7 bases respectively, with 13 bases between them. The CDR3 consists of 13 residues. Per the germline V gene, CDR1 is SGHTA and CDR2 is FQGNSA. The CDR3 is CASNKGRLEKLFF. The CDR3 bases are TGTGCCAGCAACAAAGGGAGACTTGAAAAACTGTTTTTT.